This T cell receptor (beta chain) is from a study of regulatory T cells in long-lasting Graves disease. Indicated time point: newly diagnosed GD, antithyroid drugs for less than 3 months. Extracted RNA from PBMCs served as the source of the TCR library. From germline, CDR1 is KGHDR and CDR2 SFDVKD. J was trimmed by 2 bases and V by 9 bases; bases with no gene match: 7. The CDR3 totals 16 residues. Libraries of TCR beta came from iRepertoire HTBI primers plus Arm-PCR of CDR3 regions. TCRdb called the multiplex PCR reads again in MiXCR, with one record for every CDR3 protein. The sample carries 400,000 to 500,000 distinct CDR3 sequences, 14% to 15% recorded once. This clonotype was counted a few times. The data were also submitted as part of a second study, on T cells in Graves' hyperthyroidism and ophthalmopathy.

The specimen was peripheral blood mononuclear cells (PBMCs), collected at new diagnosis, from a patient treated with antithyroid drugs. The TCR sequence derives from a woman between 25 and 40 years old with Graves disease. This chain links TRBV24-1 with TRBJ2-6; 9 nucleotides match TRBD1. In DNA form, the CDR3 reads TGTGCCACCCTAGGACAGGGGAAGACTGGGGCCAACGTCCTGACTTTC. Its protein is CATLGQGKTGANVLTF.